This T cell receptor beta chain was sequenced for a study of blood T cell repertoires in COVID-19. For the study at large: The study drew acute and convalescent COVID-19 samples from the United States, Italy and Spain. PBMCs, B-cell-depleted T cells, or T cells were the source of the cDNA or gDNA that made up the material.

Germline V gene lookup returns CDR1 SGHAT and CDR2 FQNNGV. There are 15 residues in the CDR3. Trimming took off 5 bases at V and 3 bases at J, with 14 bases between the two ends. Authors' analysis steps: Nucleated cell number was recorded as an estimate derived from reference gene primer amplification. Clones were sequenced by immunoSEQ multiplex PCR, and TCRdb holds only the in-frame ones, with some missing. V and J calls plus clone size are reproduced from that table; the DNA served to infer D and trimming. This sample has approximately 260,000 clones, with roughly 84% found just once. This clone was detected only a few times.

The J gene is TRBJ1-3, the V gene TRBV11-2; tentatively, D is TRBD1 (6 bases). The sample comprised peripheral blood. The sequence came from a woman aged 40 to 50 with active or convalescent COVID-19. The CDR3 spells CASSLGGQYGNTIYF. The CDR3 DNA reads TGTGCCAGCAGCCTCGGTGGACAGTATGGAAACACCATATATTTT.